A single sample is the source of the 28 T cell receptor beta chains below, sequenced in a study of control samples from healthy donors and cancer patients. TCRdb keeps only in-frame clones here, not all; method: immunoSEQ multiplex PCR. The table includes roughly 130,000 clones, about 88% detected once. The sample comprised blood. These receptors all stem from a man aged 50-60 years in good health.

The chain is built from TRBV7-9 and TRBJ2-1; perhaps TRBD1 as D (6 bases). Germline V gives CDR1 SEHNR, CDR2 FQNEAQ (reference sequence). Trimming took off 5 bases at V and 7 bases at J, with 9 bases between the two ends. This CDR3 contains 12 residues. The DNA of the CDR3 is TGTGCCAGCAGCACGGACAGTAATGAGCAGTTCTTC. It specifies CASSTDSNEQFF.

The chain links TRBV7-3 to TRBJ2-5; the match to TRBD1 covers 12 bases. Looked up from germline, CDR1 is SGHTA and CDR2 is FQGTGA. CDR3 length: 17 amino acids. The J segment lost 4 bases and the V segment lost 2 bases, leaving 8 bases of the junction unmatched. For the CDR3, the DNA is TGTGCCAGCAGCTTATCGGGACAGGGGGCAATATTAGAGACCCAGTACTTC. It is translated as CASSLSGQGAILETQYF.

The CDR3 sequence is CASSLLSTANEQYF. CDR3 DNA sequence: TGTGCCAGCAGCTTACTATCGACAGCTAACGAGCAGTACTTC. V gene TRBV11-3 combines with J gene TRBJ2-7, with a possible D match to TRBD1 (5 bases). The CDR3 sequence is 14 residues long. V was cut by 2 bases and J by 5 bases, with 13 bases left in between. Germline V gene sequence: CDR1 SGHNT, CDR2 YENEEA.

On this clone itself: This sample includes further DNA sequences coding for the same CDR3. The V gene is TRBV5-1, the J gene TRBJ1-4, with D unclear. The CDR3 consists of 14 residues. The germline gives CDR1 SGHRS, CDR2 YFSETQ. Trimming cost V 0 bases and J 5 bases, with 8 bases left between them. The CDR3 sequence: CASSLGQANEKLFF. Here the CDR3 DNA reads TGCGCCAGCAGCTTGGGTCAGGCAAATGAAAAACTGTTTTTT.

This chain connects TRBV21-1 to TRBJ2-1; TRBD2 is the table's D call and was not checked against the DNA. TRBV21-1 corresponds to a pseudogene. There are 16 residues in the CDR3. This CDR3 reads CASNTLAGSSYNEQFF. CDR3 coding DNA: TGTGCCAGCAATACTCTAGCGGGGTCCTCCTACAATGAGCAGTTCTTC.

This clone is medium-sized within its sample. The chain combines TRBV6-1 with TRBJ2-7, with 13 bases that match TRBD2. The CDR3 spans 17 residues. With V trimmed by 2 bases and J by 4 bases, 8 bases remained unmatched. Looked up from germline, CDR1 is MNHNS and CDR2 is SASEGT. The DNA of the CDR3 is TGTGCCAGCAGTGAAAGGAGAGGACTAGCGGGGGTTTACGAGCAGTACTTC. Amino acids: CASSERRGLAGVYEQYF.

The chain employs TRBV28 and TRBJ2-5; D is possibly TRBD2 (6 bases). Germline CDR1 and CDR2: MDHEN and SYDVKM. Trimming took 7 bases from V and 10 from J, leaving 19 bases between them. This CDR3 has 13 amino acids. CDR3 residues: CASTEGRFSFQYF. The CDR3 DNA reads TGTGCCAGCACGGAGGGGCGCTTTAGTTTCCAGTACTTC.

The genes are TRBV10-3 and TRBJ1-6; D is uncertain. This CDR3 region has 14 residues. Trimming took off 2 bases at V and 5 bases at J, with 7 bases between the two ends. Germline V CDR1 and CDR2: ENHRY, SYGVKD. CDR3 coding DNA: TGTGCCATCAGTGAGCCGGGAGATAATTCACCCCTCCACTTT. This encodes CAISEPGDNSPLHF.

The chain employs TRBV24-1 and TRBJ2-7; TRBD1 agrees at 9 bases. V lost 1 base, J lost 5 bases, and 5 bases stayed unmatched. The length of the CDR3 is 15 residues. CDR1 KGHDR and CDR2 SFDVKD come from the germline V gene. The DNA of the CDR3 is TGTGCCACCAGTGATTTCTACAGGGGGCTGGACGAGCAGTACTTC. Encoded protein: CATSDFYRGLDEQYF.

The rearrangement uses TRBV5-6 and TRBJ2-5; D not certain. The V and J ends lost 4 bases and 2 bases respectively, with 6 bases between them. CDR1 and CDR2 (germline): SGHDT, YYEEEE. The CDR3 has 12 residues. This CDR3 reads CASSEYQETQYF. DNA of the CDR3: TGTGCCAGCAGCGAATATCAAGAGACCCAGTACTTC.

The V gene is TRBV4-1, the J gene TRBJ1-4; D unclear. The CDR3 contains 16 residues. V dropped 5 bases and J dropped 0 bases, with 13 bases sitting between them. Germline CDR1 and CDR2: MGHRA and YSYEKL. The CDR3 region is CASSTNPTATNEKLFF. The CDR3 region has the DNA TGCGCCAGCAGCACTAATCCCACTGCAACTAATGAAAAACTGTTTTTT.

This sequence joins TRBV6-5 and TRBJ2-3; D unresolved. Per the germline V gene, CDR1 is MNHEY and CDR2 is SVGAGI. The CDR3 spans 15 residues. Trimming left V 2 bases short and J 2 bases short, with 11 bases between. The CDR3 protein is CASSYGGVTTDTQYF. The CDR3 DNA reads TGTGCCAGCAGTTACGGCGGTGTGACCACAGATACGCAGTATTTT.

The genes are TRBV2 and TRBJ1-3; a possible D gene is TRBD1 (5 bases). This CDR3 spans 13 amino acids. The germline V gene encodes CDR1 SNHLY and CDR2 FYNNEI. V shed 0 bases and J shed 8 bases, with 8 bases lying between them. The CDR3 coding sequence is TGTGCCAGCAGTGAAGCGCAGGGATACACCATATATTTT. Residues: CASSEAQGYTIYF.

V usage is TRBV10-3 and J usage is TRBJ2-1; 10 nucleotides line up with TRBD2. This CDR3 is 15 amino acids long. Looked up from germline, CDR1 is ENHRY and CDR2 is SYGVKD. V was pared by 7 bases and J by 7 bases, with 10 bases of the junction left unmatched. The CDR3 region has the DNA TGTGCCATCACCAACAGCGGGGGGGCCGAGAATGAGCAGTTCTTC. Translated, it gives CAITNSGGAENEQFF.

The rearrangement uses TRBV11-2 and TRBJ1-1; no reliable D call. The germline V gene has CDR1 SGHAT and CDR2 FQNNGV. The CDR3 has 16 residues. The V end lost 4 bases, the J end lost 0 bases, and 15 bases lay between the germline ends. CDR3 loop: CASSSTDGRMNTEAFF. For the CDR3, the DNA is TGTGCCAGCAGCTCCACGGACGGACGGATGAACACTGAAGCTTTCTTT.

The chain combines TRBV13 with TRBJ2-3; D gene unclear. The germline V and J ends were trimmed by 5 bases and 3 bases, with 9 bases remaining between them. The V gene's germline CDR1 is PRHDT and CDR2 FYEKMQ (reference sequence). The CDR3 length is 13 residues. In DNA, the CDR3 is TGTGCCAGCAGCCCTCGACGGACAGATACGCAGTATTTT. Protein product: CASSPRRTDTQYF.

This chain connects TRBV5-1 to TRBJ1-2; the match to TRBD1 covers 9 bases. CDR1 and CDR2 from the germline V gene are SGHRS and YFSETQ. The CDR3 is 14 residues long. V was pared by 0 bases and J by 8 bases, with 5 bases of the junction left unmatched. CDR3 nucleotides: TGCGCCAGCAGCTTGGACAGGGGGACAGGGGGCTACACCTTC. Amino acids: CASSLDRGTGGYTF.

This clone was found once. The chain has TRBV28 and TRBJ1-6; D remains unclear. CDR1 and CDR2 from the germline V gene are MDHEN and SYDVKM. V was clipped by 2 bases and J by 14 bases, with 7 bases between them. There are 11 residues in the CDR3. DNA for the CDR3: TGTGCCAGCAGTTTAGCCCTTGCCCTCCACTTT. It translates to CASSLALALHF.

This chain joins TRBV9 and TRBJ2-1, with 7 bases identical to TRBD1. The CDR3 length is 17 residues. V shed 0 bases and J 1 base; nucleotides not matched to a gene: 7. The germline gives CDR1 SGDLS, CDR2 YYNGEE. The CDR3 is CASSVATGELSYNEQFF. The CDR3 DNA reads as TGTGCCAGCAGCGTAGCTACAGGGGAACTTTCCTACAATGAGCAGTTCTTC.

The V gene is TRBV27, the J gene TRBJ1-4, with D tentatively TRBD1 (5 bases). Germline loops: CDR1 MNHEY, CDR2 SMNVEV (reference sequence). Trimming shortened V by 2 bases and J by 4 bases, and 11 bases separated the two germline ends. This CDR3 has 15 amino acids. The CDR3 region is CASSLEGVVNEKLFF. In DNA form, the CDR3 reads TGTGCCAGCAGTTTAGAAGGGGTGGTTAATGAAAAACTGTTTTTT.

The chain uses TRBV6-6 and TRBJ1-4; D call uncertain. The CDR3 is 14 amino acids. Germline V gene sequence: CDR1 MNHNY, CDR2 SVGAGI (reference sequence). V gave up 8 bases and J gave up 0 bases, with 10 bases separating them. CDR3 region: CASRKGSTNEKLFF. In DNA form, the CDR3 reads TGTGCCAGCCGCAAGGGATCAACTAATGAAAAACTGTTTTTT.

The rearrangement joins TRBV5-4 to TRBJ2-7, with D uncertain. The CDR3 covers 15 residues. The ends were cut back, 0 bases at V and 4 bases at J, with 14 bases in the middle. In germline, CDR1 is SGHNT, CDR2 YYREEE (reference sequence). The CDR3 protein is CASSLEPATKYEQYF. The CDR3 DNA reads TGTGCCAGCAGCTTGGAGCCAGCAACTAAGTACGAGCAGTACTTC.

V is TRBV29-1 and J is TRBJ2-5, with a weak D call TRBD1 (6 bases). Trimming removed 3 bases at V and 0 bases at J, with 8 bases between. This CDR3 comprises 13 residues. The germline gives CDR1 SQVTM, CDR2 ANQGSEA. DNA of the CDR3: TGCAGCGTTGACAGGGGCCACCAAGAGACCCAGTACTTC. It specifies CSVDRGHQETQYF.

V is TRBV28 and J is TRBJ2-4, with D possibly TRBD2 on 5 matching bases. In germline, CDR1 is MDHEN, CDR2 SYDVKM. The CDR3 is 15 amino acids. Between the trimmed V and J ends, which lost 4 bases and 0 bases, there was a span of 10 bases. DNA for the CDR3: TGTGCCAGCAGTTCCCCCGGACTAGCCAAAAACATTCAGTACTTC. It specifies CASSSPGLAKNIQYF.

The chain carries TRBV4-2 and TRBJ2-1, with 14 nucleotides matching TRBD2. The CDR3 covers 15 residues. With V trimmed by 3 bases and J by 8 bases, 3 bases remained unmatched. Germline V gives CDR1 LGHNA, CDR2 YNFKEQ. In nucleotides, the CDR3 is TGTGCCAGCAGCCAGGGACTAGCGGGGGCCTATGAGCAGTTCTTC. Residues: CASSQGLAGAYEQFF.

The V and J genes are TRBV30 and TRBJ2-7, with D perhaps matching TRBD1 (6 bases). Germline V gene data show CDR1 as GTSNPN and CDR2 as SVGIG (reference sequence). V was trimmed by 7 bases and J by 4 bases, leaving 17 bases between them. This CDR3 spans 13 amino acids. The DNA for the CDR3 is TGTGCCTTTACAGCAGGGGCGGATTACGAGCAGTACTTC. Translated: CAFTAGADYEQYF. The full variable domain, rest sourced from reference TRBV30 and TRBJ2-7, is SQTIHQWPATLVQPVGSPLSLECTVEGTSNPNLYWYRQAAGRGLQLLFYSVGIGQISSEVPQNLSASRPQDRQFILSSKKLLLSDSGFYLCAFTAGADYEQYFGPGTRLTVT.

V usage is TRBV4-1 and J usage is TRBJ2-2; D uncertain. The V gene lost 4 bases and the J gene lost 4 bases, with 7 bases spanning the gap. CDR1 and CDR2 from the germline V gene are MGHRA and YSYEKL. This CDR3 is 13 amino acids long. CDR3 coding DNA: TGCGCCAGCAGCCTAATCGGCACCGGGGAGCTGTTTTTT. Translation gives CASSLIGTGELFF.

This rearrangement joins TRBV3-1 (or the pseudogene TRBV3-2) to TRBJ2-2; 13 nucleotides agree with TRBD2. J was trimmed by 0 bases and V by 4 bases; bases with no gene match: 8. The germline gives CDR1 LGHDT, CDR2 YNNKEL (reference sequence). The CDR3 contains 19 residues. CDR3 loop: CASSLGTSGDFANTGELFF. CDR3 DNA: TGTGCCAGCAGCCTCGGGACTAGCGGGGACTTCGCGAACACCGGGGAGCTGTTTTTT.